The 32 T cell receptor beta chains below come from one sample, sequenced in a study of cytomegalovirus exposure and HLA in healthy donors. Both 60 Vbeta primers and 13 Jbeta primers went into the PCR. The table came from immunoSEQ multiplex PCR; TCRdb's copy has only in-frame clones and leaves some out. The repertoire holds over 130,000 clones, with about four fifths as singletons. What was sequenced was PBMCs. The receptors here all came from a woman in her forties in good health and CMV-seropositive.

The chain employs TRBV6-6 and TRBJ1-4; D ambiguous. The CDR3 extends over 12 amino acids. Germline V gene lookup returns CDR1 MNHNY and CDR2 SVGAGI (reference sequence). The ends were cut back, 2 bases at V and 5 bases at J, with 3 bases in the middle. CDR3 region: CASSYLNEKLFF. Written as DNA, the CDR3 is TGTGCCAGCAGTTACCTAAATGAAAAACTGTTTTTT.

V and J are TRBV6-6 and TRBJ2-7; D is ambiguous. Trimming pared 6 bases from V and 0 bases from J, leaving 15 bases between. CDR3 length: 15 residues. CDR1 is MNHNY, CDR2 SVGAGI, per germline (reference sequence). CDR3: CASRRERDGSYEQYF. The CDR3 DNA reads TGTGCCAGCAGGCGTGAGCGAGACGGCTCCTACGAGCAGTACTTC.

The chain joins TRBV29-1 to TRBJ1-4; D perhaps matches TRBD1 (6 bases). Deletions cut 5 bases from V and 7 bases from J, with 11 bases between. There are 12 residues in the CDR3. Germline-derived CDR1 and CDR2 are SQVTM and ANQGSEA. CDR3 protein: CSVRGFGEKLFF. DNA of the CDR3: TGCAGCGTTAGGGGGTTCGGTGAAAAACTGTTTTTT.

The rearrangement joins TRBV4-1 to TRBJ2-3; 13 bases match TRBD2. There are 17 residues in the CDR3. V lost 5 bases, J lost 0 bases, and 5 bases stayed unmatched. Germline V gene sequence: CDR1 MGHRA, CDR2 YSYEKL. The CDR3 DNA sequence: TGCGCCAGCAGCTTGGGACTAGCGGGAACTAGCACAGATACGCAGTATTTT. Translating it yields CASSLGLAGTSTDTQYF.

CDR3 nucleotides: TGTGCCAGCCAAGGGACAGCCAGCAATCAGCCCCAGCATTTT. Protein: CASQGTASNQPQHF. The rearrangement joins TRBV6-1 to TRBJ1-5; 7 bases match TRBD1. The CDR3 covers 14 residues. Germline loops: CDR1 MNHNS, CDR2 SASEGT. After removal of 8 bases from V and 1 base from J, the junction contained 5 bases not matched to a gene.

This clone has a single count. The chain carries TRBV29-1 and TRBJ2-1, with TRBD2 identical over 13 bases. The CDR3 runs to 14 residues. J was trimmed by 8 bases and V by 7 bases; bases with no gene match: 8. CDR1 and CDR2 (germline): SQVTM, ANQGSEA. CDR3 sequence reads: CSAAGTSGTHEQFF. CDR3 nucleotides: TGCAGCGCTGCCGGGACTAGCGGGACCCATGAGCAGTTCTTC.

The V gene is TRBV10-3, the J gene TRBJ2-3, with TRBD2 matching 8 bases. With 4 bases clipped from V and 2 bases from J, the junction kept 5 bases outside the gene matches. Germline V gene sequence: CDR1 ENHRY, CDR2 SYGVKD. This CDR3 comprises 15 residues. The CDR3 DNA follows: TGTGCCATCAGTGTTAGCGGGACTCTCACAGATACGCAGTATTTT. This codes for CAISVSGTLTDTQYF.

The rearrangement joins TRBV19 to TRBJ1-4, with 8 positions matching TRBD1. Germline trimming cut 4 bases from V and 7 bases from J; bases unmatched to any gene: 5. This CDR3 has 14 amino acids. Germline values: CDR1 LNHDA, CDR2 SQIVND (reference sequence). CDR3 DNA sequence: TGTGCCAGTAGTAGGGGCACAGGGGGTGAAAAACTGTTTTTT. Translation gives CASSRGTGGEKLFF.

The chain combines TRBV5-1 with TRBJ2-5; TRBD2 aligns across 14 bases. Germline lookup yields CDR1 SGHRS and CDR2 YFSETQ. Germline trimming cut 4 bases from V and 7 bases from J; bases unmatched to any gene: 6. This CDR3 spans 15 amino acids. The CDR3 spells CASSLGTSGSGTQYF. The DNA for the CDR3 is TGCGCCAGCAGCCTAGGGACTAGCGGGAGCGGGACCCAGTACTTC. Complete variable domain (other parts from reference TRBV5-1 and TRBJ2-5): KAGVTQTPRYLIKTRGQQVTLSCSPISGHRSVSWYQQTPGQGLQFLFEYFSETQRNKGNFPGRFSGRQFSNSRSEMNVSTLELGDSALYLCASSLGTSGSGTQYFGPGTRLLVL.

As for this clone: One end of the junction varies from germline; a read error may be responsible. The genes are TRBV7-9 and TRBJ2-1; 7 nucleotides line up with TRBD1. This CDR3 spans 12 amino acids. Germline V gene sequence: CDR1 SEHNR, CDR2 FQNEAQ (reference sequence). Here the CDR3 reads CSSSLQGNEQFF. CDR3 bases: TGTTCCAGCAGCTTACAGGGGAATGAGCAGTTCTTC. Using reference TRBV7-9 and TRBJ2-1 for the parts outside the CDR3, the full variable domain is DTGVSQNPRHKITKRGQNVTFRCDPISEHNRLYWYRQTLGQGPEFLTYFQNEAQLEKSRLLSDRFSAERPKGSFSTLEIQRTEQGDSAMYLCSSSLQGNEQFFGPGTRLTVL.

Only one count was recorded for this clone. CDR3 DNA: TGTGCCAGCAGTTTTTCAGGGAACACCCAAGAGACCCAGTACTTC. It yields the protein CASSFSGNTQETQYF. This chain uses TRBV6-5 with TRBJ2-5; a weak D match, TRBD1 (5 bases). The CDR3 covers 15 residues. The V gene's germline CDR1 is MNHEY and CDR2 SVGAGI. Trimming shortened V by 4 bases and J by 1 base, and 13 bases separated the two germline ends.

CDR3 sequence reads: CASSPGGQGSNEQFF. The CDR3 DNA follows: TGCGCCAGCAGCCCCGGGGGACAGGGGTCGAATGAGCAGTTCTTC. The chain links TRBV4-1 to TRBJ2-1; 10 bases align to TRBD1. The CDR3 has 15 residues. Germline loops: CDR1 MGHRA, CDR2 YSYEKL. Unmatched junction bases numbered 7, after V lost 4 bases and J lost 7 bases.

This clone has more than one count but fewer than ten. V and J are TRBV5-1 and TRBJ2-7, with 8 bases identical to TRBD2. CDR3 length equals 16 residues. Per the germline V gene, CDR1 is SGHRS and CDR2 is YFSETQ. J was trimmed by 3 bases and V by 0 bases; bases with no gene match: 8. The CDR3 DNA sequence: TGCGCCAGCAGCTTGGTGACTCCGGGACTAGGCTACGAGCAGTACTTC. Protein product: CASSLVTPGLGYEQYF.

V usage is TRBV29-1 and J usage is TRBJ2-2, with 10 nucleotides matching TRBD2. This CDR3 is built from 15 residues. V lost 7 bases to trimming and J lost 3 bases; unmatched junction nucleotides: 8. Germline values: CDR1 SQVTM, CDR2 ANQGSEA. The CDR3 is CSASGSIRDTGELFF. Written as DNA, the CDR3 is TGCAGCGCTAGCGGGAGCATACGGGACACCGGGGAGCTGTTTTTT.

The genes are TRBV2 and TRBJ2-3; D possibly corresponds to TRBD2 (5 bases). Per germline, CDR1 SNHLY and CDR2 FYNNEI. Trimming removed 6 bases at V and 1 base at J, with 20 bases between. The CDR3 is made up of 17 amino acids. The DNA of the CDR3 is TGTGCCAGCAGGTCCTCGTTGGCGGGTGGAGGCACAGATACGCAGTATTTT. This sequence encodes CASRSSLAGGGTDTQYF.

This clone has a handful of counts. This chain uses TRBV7-2 with TRBJ2-1; maybe TRBD2 (6 bases). In germline, CDR1 is SGHTA, CDR2 FQGNSA. The CDR3 totals 15 residues. V was cut by 5 bases and J by 1 base, with 12 bases left in between. CDR3 sequence reads: CASSPGGTSYNEQFF. The CDR3 region has the DNA TGTGCCAGCAGCCCCGGAGGGACGTCCTACAATGAGCAGTTCTTC.

The chain links TRBV7-9 to TRBJ2-2; tentative D call: TRBD2 (5 bases). Trimming removed 6 bases from V and 2 bases from J, with 13 bases in between. This CDR3 has 15 amino acids. CDR1 SEHNR and CDR2 FQNEAQ come from the germline V gene (reference sequence). The CDR3 loop is CASSLERANTGELFF. The DNA of the CDR3 is TGTGCCAGCAGTCTGGAGAGGGCCAACACCGGGGAGCTGTTTTTT.

The genes are TRBV12-5 and TRBJ2-7; 9 nucleotides line up with TRBD2. From germline, CDR1 is LGHNT and CDR2 FRNRAP. V shed 5 bases, J shed 6 bases, and the junction held 11 bases outside the gene matches. This CDR3 has 15 amino acids. Here the CDR3 DNA reads TGTGCTAGTGGTAAGGGACTAGCAGAGCTGGGCGAGCAGTACTTC. Its protein is CASGKGLAELGEQYF. The full variable domain, in which reference TRBV12-5 and TRBJ2-7 provide the parts outside the CDR3, is DARVTQTPRHKVTEMGQEVTMRCQPILGHNTVFWYRQTMMQGLELLAYFRNRAPLDDSGMPKDRFSAEMPDATLATLKIQPSEPRDSAVYFCASGKGLAELGEQYFGPGTRLTVT.

This chain connects TRBV2 to TRBJ2-3; D is unresolved. In germline, CDR1 is SNHLY, CDR2 FYNNEI. The CDR3 consists of 11 residues. V lost 4 bases and J 5 bases, leaving 4 bases between the germline ends. The CDR3 nucleotides read TGTGCCAGCAGTGTGAGAGATACGCAGTATTTT. Amino acids: CASSVRDTQYF. Full variable domain (rest looked up from reference TRBV2 and TRBJ2-3): EPEVTQTPSHQVTQMGQEVILRCVPISNHLYFYWYRQILGQKVEFLVSFYNNEISEKSEIFDDQFSVERPDGSNFTLKIRSTKLEDSAMYFCASSVRDTQYFGPGTRLTVL.

About this clone: Other DNA sequences within the sample encode an identical CDR3. The chain is built from TRBV5-1 and TRBJ2-7; 10 bases map to TRBD1. The CDR3 covers 14 residues. V lost 4 bases, J lost 3 bases, and 4 bases stayed unmatched. Germline CDR1 SGHRS, CDR2 YFSETQ. CDR3 residues: CASSLGQGIYEQYF. Written as DNA, the CDR3 is TGCGCCAGCAGCCTGGGACAGGGGATCTACGAGCAGTACTTC.

This clone showed up just a few times. The chain couples TRBV6-5 to TRBJ1-2, with TRBD1 identical over 9 bases. Trimming cost V 5 bases and J 5 bases; bases outside gene matches: 9. CDR1 MNHEY and CDR2 SVGAGI come from the germline V gene. The CDR3 contains 15 residues. The CDR3 bases are TGTGCCAGCAGTGGCTGGGACAGGGTCAATTATGGCTACACCTTC. Translated, it gives CASSGWDRVNYGYTF.

This chain uses TRBV14 with TRBJ2-7, with 8 bases matching TRBD1. The V segment lost 3 bases and the J segment 2 bases; nucleotides outside the gene matches: 9. Per germline, CDR1 SGHDN and CDR2 FVKESK. The CDR3 has 16 amino acids. The CDR3 is CASSHISPTGAYEQYF. For the CDR3, the DNA is TGTGCCAGCAGCCATATCTCACCGACAGGGGCCTACGAGCAGTACTTC.

This clone was seen a few times. This sequence joins TRBV27 and TRBJ2-7, with TRBD1 matching over 7 bases. V shed 7 bases, J shed 0 bases, and the junction held 6 bases outside the gene matches. The germline V gene encodes CDR1 MNHEY and CDR2 SMNVEV (reference sequence). The CDR3 contains 14 residues. The CDR3 here is CASTKTGSSYEQYF. As DNA, the CDR3 is TGTGCCAGCACCAAGACAGGGAGCTCCTACGAGCAGTACTTC.

This clone was seen only a few times. The V gene is TRBV2, the J gene TRBJ1-1; TRBD1 might be the D (5 bases). The V gene lost 5 bases and the J gene lost 0 bases, with 16 bases spanning the gap. This CDR3 contains 16 residues. Germline loops: CDR1 SNHLY, CDR2 FYNNEI. The CDR3 region is CASSPRTTALNTEAFF. CDR3 nucleotides: TGTGCCAGCAGTCCCCGTACGACAGCTCTGAACACTGAAGCTTTCTTT. The full variable domain, completed using reference TRBV2 and TRBJ1-1, is EPEVTQTPSHQVTQMGQEVILRCVPISNHLYFYWYRQILGQKVEFLVSFYNNEISEKSEIFDDQFSVERPDGSNFTLKIRSTKLEDSAMYFCASSPRTTALNTEAFFGQGTRLTVV.

V is TRBV10-2 and J is TRBJ1-5, with 7 bases aligning to TRBD1. The junction had 11 bases not matched to a gene; V was cut back by 6 bases and J by 6 bases. Germline V gene data show CDR1 as WSHSY and CDR2 as SAAADI. The CDR3 is 15 amino acids. CDR3 in amino acids: CASSHGQGGGQPQHF. In DNA, the CDR3 is TGCGCCAGCAGCCACGGGCAGGGGGGAGGTCAGCCCCAGCATTTT.

The chain's CDR3 is CASSPHGVGNTIYF. The CDR3, as DNA: TGTGCCAGCAGTCCCCACGGGGTGGGAAACACCATATATTTT. This sequence joins TRBV27 and TRBJ1-3; D gene uncertain. The V end was cut by 5 bases, the J end by 4 bases, with 12 bases between. The CDR3 runs to 14 residues. From germline, CDR1 is MNHEY and CDR2 SMNVEV (reference sequence).

The chain couples TRBV28 to TRBJ2-2, with TRBD2 matching over 8 bases. V was clipped by 3 bases and J by 0 bases; unmatched bases: 3. CDR1 and CDR2 from the germline V gene are MDHEN and SYDVKM. This CDR3 has 16 amino acids. This CDR3 reads CASSFQLAANTGELFF. The CDR3 DNA follows: TGTGCCAGCAGTTTCCAACTAGCGGCGAACACCGGGGAGCTGTTTTTT.

This clone was recorded a few times. The rearrangement joins TRBV27 to TRBJ2-5, with TRBD1 matching over 7 bases. The CDR3 loop spans 14 amino acids. Germline V gene lookup returns CDR1 MNHEY and CDR2 SMNVEV (reference sequence). The trim removed 5 bases at V and 5 bases at J, leaving 8 bases unmatched. CDR3 coding DNA: TGTGCCAGCAGTACGGCTGGACAGGAGGAGACCCAGTACTTC. It codes for CASSTAGQEETQYF.

This clone has a single count. J is TRBJ2-5 and V is TRBV7-8; 14 bases are a match to TRBD2. Germline trimming cut 5 bases from V and 5 bases from J; bases unmatched to any gene: 13. Germline CDR1 SGHVS, CDR2 FQNEAQ. The CDR3 sequence is 18 residues long. The CDR3 sequence is CASSPGTSGRSVGETQYF. CDR3 DNA: TGTGCCAGCAGCCCAGGGACTAGCGGGAGATCGGTGGGGGAGACCCAGTACTTC.

This chain links TRBV23-1 with TRBJ2-3; 10 bases agree with TRBD2. TRBV23-1 is identified as an open reading frame with a role that is uncertain. V dropped 4 bases and J dropped 1; count of bases not matched to a gene: 11. The length of the CDR3 is 18 residues. Here the CDR3 reads CASSPPASGRLGTDTQYF. The CDR3 DNA reads TGCGCCAGCAGTCCTCCGGCTAGCGGGAGATTGGGCACAGATACGCAGTATTTT.

The chain combines TRBV6-5 with TRBJ1-1; 7 bases line up with TRBD1. CDR1 and CDR2 (germline): MNHEY, SVGAGI. CDR3 length equals 13 residues. V lost 5 bases and J lost 5; bases outside the gene matches: 5. In nucleotides, the CDR3 is TGTGCCAGCAGTGCCCTGACAGGGACTGAAGCTTTCTTT. Amino acid sequence: CASSALTGTEAFF.

The chain couples TRBV19 to TRBJ2-7; 9 bases match TRBD1. Germline CDR1 is LNHDA and CDR2 is SQIVND (reference sequence). The junction had 15 bases not matched to a gene; V was cut back by 5 bases and J by 7 bases. The CDR3 has 16 residues. CDR3 nucleotides: TGTGCCAGTAGTGAAACTGACAGGGGGTTCCCCTTGGAGCAGTACTTC. It specifies CASSETDRGFPLEQYF.